These 27 T cell receptor beta chains came from one sample sequenced in a study of cytomegalovirus exposure and HLA in healthy donors. The PCR employed 60 Vbeta primers together with 13 Jbeta primers. Clones were sequenced by immunoSEQ multiplex PCR, and TCRdb holds only the in-frame ones, with some missing. The sample holds around 110,000 clones, around 66% seen once. Input material: PBMCs. The receptors stem from a man aged 18 to 29 in good health and CMV-seronegative.

This chain links TRBV7-2 with TRBJ2-2; TRBD2 matches 10 bases. Germline CDR1 reads SGHTA; CDR2 reads FQGNSA. The V and J ends lost 1 base and 6 bases, in that order; junction bases with no gene match: 5. This CDR3 is 16 amino acids long. CDR3 amino acids: CASSLGGLAGAGELFF. As DNA, the CDR3 is TGTGCCAGCAGCTTAGGCGGGCTAGCGGGAGCCGGGGAGCTGTTTTTT.

The V and J genes are TRBV7-6 and TRBJ1-1; D remains unclear. The CDR3 contains 13 residues. The V gene's germline CDR1 is SGHVS and CDR2 FNYEAQ. The V and J ends lost 6 bases and 1 base respectively, with 9 bases between them. The CDR3 DNA reads as TGTGCCAGCAGAAACGGTGGGAACACTGAAGCTTTCTTT. Its protein is CASRNGGNTEAFF.

A note on this clone: A junction end diverges from the germline sequence, so it may reflect a read error. The CDR3 DNA reads TGTGCCAGCAGCTTACAGGTAGTGGGGACTGAAGCTCTCTTT. Its translation is CASSLQVVGTEALF. The V call is TRBV11-1, the J call TRBJ1-1; weak D call: TRBD1 (5 bases). Germline CDR1 reads SGHAT; CDR2 reads FQDESV (reference sequence). This CDR3 is 14 amino acids long. Drawing the rest from reference TRBV11-1 and TRBJ1-1, the complete variable domain is EAEVAQSPRYKITEKSQAVAFWCDPISGHATLYWYRQILGQGPELLVQFQDESVVDDSQLPKDRFSAERLKGVDSTLKIQPAELGDSAMYLCASSLQVVGTEALFGQGTRLTVV.

The rearrangement links TRBV9 to TRBJ2-1; TRBD1 agrees at 8 bases. Trimming took 4 bases from V and 5 from J; bases not matched to a gene: 8. The CDR3 loop spans 15 amino acids. CDR1 and CDR2 (germline): SGDLS, YYNGEE. The CDR3 region has the DNA TGTGCCAGCAGCCTATGGACAGGGCCCAACAATGAGCAGTTCTTC. Encoded protein: CASSLWTGPNNEQFF.

The chain couples TRBV28 to TRBJ1-1; the match to TRBD1 covers 7 bases. From germline, CDR1 is MDHEN and CDR2 SYDVKM. With V trimmed by 5 bases and J by 8 bases, 5 bases remained unmatched. The CDR3 is 12 residues long. CDR3 sequence reads: CASSVRDREAFF. DNA for the CDR3: TGTGCCAGCAGTGTCCGGGACAGAGAAGCTTTCTTT.

The table lists this clone with a few counts. The V and J genes are TRBV10-2 and TRBJ2-2; tentative D call: TRBD2 (6 bases). CDR1 is WSHSY, CDR2 SAAADI, per germline. The CDR3 runs 17 residues. Trimming left V 5 bases short and J 6 bases short, with 22 bases between. CDR3 amino acids: CASSTSALGLPSGELFF. The CDR3 DNA is TGCGCCAGCAGTACATCCGCTCTGGGACTTCCCTCCGGGGAGCTGTTTTTT.

The chain recombines TRBV7-9 with TRBJ2-7, with TRBD2 matching 8 bases. The V and J ends lost 3 bases and 2 bases, in that order; junction bases with no gene match: 6. The germline V gene encodes CDR1 SEHNR and CDR2 FQNEAQ (reference sequence). The CDR3 is made up of 15 amino acids. The CDR3 spells CASSFGGDITYEQYF. CDR3 coding DNA: TGTGCCAGCAGCTTCGGGGGGGATATAACCTACGAGCAGTACTTC. The variable domain in full, completed from reference TRBV7-9 and TRBJ2-7, reads DTGVSQNPRHKITKRGQNVTFRCDPISEHNRLYWYRQTLGQGPEFLTYFQNEAQLEKSRLLSDRFSAERPKGSFSTLEIQRTEQGDSAMYLCASSFGGDITYEQYFGPGTRLTVT.

J is TRBJ2-2 and V is TRBV27; 7 bases align to TRBD1. This CDR3 is 15 amino acids long. CDR1 and CDR2 (germline): MNHEY, SMNVEV (reference sequence). Unmatched junction bases numbered 6, after V lost 3 bases and J lost 5 bases. The chain's CDR3 is CASSFEGARTGELFF. DNA of the CDR3: TGTGCCAGCAGTTTTGAGGGGGCGCGTACCGGGGAGCTGTTTTTT.

This clone showed up just a few times. The chain employs TRBV7-9 and TRBJ2-1, with D perhaps matching TRBD1 (5 bases). CDR1 and CDR2 (germline): SEHNR, FQNEAQ (reference sequence). The CDR3 totals 13 residues. Trimming took off 1 base at V and 8 bases at J, with 9 bases between the two ends. CDR3: CASSLGLGDEQFF. CDR3 DNA: TGTGCCAGCAGCTTAGGTCTAGGGGATGAGCAGTTCTTC. Filled out from reference TRBV7-9 and TRBJ2-1, the complete variable domain reads DTGVSQNPRHKITKRGQNVTFRCDPISEHNRLYWYRQTLGQGPEFLTYFQNEAQLEKSRLLSDRFSAERPKGSFSTLEIQRTEQGDSAMYLCASSLGLGDEQFFGPGTRLTVL.

This clone was counted a few times. The chain is built from TRBV11-2 and TRBJ1-1; no clear D. This CDR3 contains 14 residues. Germline CDR1 SGHAT, CDR2 FQNNGV. With 1 base removed from V and 1 base from J, the gap between germline ends came to 7 bases. The DNA of the CDR3 is TGTGCCAGCAGCTTAGTTGCAGGGAACACTGAAGCTTTCTTT. It translates to CASSLVAGNTEAFF.

The genes are TRBV15 and TRBJ2-3, with 10 positions matching TRBD2. Per germline, CDR1 LNHNV and CDR2 YYDKDF (reference sequence). This CDR3 comprises 16 residues. V lost 1 base and J lost 1; bases outside the gene matches: 2. This CDR3 is CATSRALAGGTDTQYF. The DNA for the CDR3 is TGTGCCACCAGCAGAGCCCTAGCGGGGGGCACAGATACGCAGTATTTT.

A single count supports this clone. The chain links TRBV7-3 to TRBJ2-1, with D possibly TRBD2 on 6 matching bases. V was cut by 3 bases and J by 6 bases, with 12 bases left in between. The germline CDR1 and CDR2 sequences are SGHTA and FQGTGA. The CDR3 runs to 14 residues. CDR3 in DNA: TGTGCCAGCAGCTTGGGAGGCGGACCCAATGAGCAGTTCTTC. Protein product: CASSLGGGPNEQFF.

The V and J genes are TRBV9 and TRBJ2-7, with TRBD1 as a possible D gene (5 bases). The CDR3 is 13 amino acids. V lost 0 bases, J lost 9 bases, and 13 bases lay in between. The V gene's germline CDR1 is SGDLS and CDR2 YYNGEE. The CDR3 coding sequence is TGTGCCAGCAGCGTAGGGGTCCAGGGCGGGCAGTACTTC. It is translated as CASSVGVQGGQYF.

The chain carries TRBV4-2 and TRBJ2-7; 11 positions match TRBD1. The CDR3 spans 14 residues. V lost 4 bases to trimming and J lost 9 bases; unmatched junction nucleotides: 8. Germline V lookup: CDR1 LGHNA, CDR2 YNFKEQ. The DNA of the CDR3 is TGTGCCAGCAGCCCCGGACAGGGGGCCTACTCGCAGTACTTC. Translated: CASSPGQGAYSQYF.

The CDR3 here is CAWSPNGGAADTQYF. DNA of the CDR3: TGTGCCTGGAGCCCAAACGGGGGGGCGGCAGATACGCAGTATTTT. This chain joins TRBV30 and TRBJ2-3; TRBD2 agrees at 8 bases. Germline V gene lookup returns CDR1 GTSNPN and CDR2 SVGIG (reference sequence). With 3 bases clipped from V and 4 bases from J, the junction kept 9 bases outside the gene matches. CDR3 length: 15 amino acids.

The V and J genes are TRBV11-2 and TRBJ1-1; 7 bases align to TRBD1. CDR1 and CDR2 (germline): SGHAT, FQNNGV. The V segment lost 5 bases and the J segment 8 bases; nucleotides outside the gene matches: 11. The CDR3 spans 14 residues. The CDR3 sequence: CASSRDRVVFEAFF. CDR3 nucleotides: TGTGCCAGCAGCCGCGACAGGGTGGTTTTCGAAGCTTTCTTT.

The CDR3 protein is CASSLDRVYEQYF. The DNA for the CDR3 is TGTGCCAGCAGTTTAGACAGGGTTTACGAGCAGTACTTC. The J gene is TRBJ2-5, the V gene TRBV6-5, with 7 nucleotides matching TRBD1. Judging by the DNA end, TRBJ2-7 fits better; the J call may be wrong. The CDR3 loop spans 13 amino acids. Germline V gives CDR1 MNHEY, CDR2 SVGAGI.

CDR3 sequence (DNA): TGTGCCATCAGTGAGCGCGCTAGCGGCATTGGGACCCAGTACTTC. This encodes CAISERASGIGTQYF. The chain employs TRBV10-3 and TRBJ2-5; TRBD2 matches 7 bases. J gave up 7 bases and V 2 bases, and 10 bases lay outside the gene matches. CDR1 is ENHRY, CDR2 SYGVKD, per germline. This CDR3 has 15 residues.

This sequence joins TRBV25-1 and TRBJ1-2; 9 bases map to TRBD1. This CDR3 contains 13 residues. Germline CDR1 MGHDK, CDR2 SYGVNS. With 6 bases clipped from V and 4 bases from J, the junction kept 3 bases outside the gene matches. The CDR3, as DNA: TGTGCCAGCAGGGGACAGGGAGGCTATGGCTACACCTTC. It specifies CASRGQGGYGYTF.

The J gene is TRBJ2-5, the V gene TRBV27; 7 bases are shared with TRBD2. V shed 5 bases, J shed 0 bases, and the junction held 9 bases outside the gene matches. The V gene's germline CDR1 is MNHEY and CDR2 SMNVEV (reference sequence). This CDR3 region has 16 residues. The CDR3 DNA reads TGTGCCAGCAGTCCCCGGACTAGTTCGTACCAAGAGACCCAGTACTTC. Translated, it gives CASSPRTSSYQETQYF.

The V and J genes are TRBV27 and TRBJ1-5; possibly TRBD1 for D (5 bases). The CDR3 length is 15 residues. V lost 3 bases to trimming and J lost 6 bases, with 15 bases between them. CDR1 and CDR2 (germline): MNHEY, SMNVEV (reference sequence). This CDR3 is CASSFSGFRVQPQHF. The DNA for the CDR3 is TGTGCCAGCAGTTTTTCAGGGTTTAGGGTTCAGCCCCAGCATTTT.

The V call is TRBV6-5, the J call TRBJ2-5, with D possibly TRBD1 on 5 matching bases. With the DNA end fitting TRBJ2-7 better, the J assignment may be wrong. The CDR3 has 16 amino acids. CDR1 is MNHEY, CDR2 SVGAGI, per germline. The CDR3 DNA reads TGTGCCAGCAGTTACATCCGCGCAGGGTCGGCCGGCGAGCAGTACTTC. Translated: CASSYIRAGSAGEQYF.

This chain connects TRBV6-5 to TRBJ2-1, with 10 bases matching TRBD2. Losses at the gene ends were 6 bases for V and 4 bases for J; bases not matched to a gene: 6. The CDR3 sequence is 15 residues long. Germline values: CDR1 MNHEY, CDR2 SVGAGI. CDR3 sequence reads: CASSRGLAQYNEQFF. The CDR3 bases are TGTGCCAGCAGCCGGGGACTAGCGCAATACAATGAGCAGTTCTTC.

This clone appeared a few times. The chain combines TRBV6-5 with TRBJ2-7, with 9 bases identical to TRBD1. Trimming at V came to 6 bases and at J to 5 bases, leaving 11 bases not matched to a gene. Germline CDR1 MNHEY, CDR2 SVGAGI. The CDR3 length is 15 residues. Written as DNA, the CDR3 is TGTGCCAGCAGCCCAGCCGGACAGGGGTTGGACGAGCAGTACTTC. Amino acid sequence: CASSPAGQGLDEQYF.

CDR3 residues: CASSNRGGGYTF. CDR3 sequence (DNA): TGTGCCAGCAGTAACAGGGGAGGAGGCTACACCTTC. The rearrangement uses TRBV7-9 and TRBJ1-2; 7 positions agree with TRBD1. With V trimmed by 6 bases and J by 8 bases, 6 bases remained unmatched. CDR3 length: 12 amino acids. The germline gives CDR1 SEHNR, CDR2 FQNEAQ (reference sequence).

This chain joins TRBV27 and TRBJ1-5, with D perhaps TRBD1 (5 bases). Trimming took off 5 bases at V and 7 bases at J, with 18 bases between the two ends. Germline V gene lookup returns CDR1 MNHEY and CDR2 SMNVEV (reference sequence). The CDR3 contains 15 residues. In DNA form, the CDR3 reads TGTGCCAGCAGTACCTCAGGGATGAGTTGGCAGCCCCAGCATTTT. Translation gives CASSTSGMSWQPQHF.

This clone occurred a few times. V gene TRBV29-1 combines with J gene TRBJ2-7, with TRBD2 as a possible D gene (6 bases). The CDR3 totals 12 residues. Germline CDR1 reads SQVTM; CDR2 reads ANQGSEA. V lost 5 bases and J 2 bases, leaving 10 bases between the germline ends. The CDR3 DNA is TGCAGCGTTCGGGGGTCCCCCTACGAGCAGTACTTC. It is translated as CSVRGSPYEQYF.